This T cell receptor beta chain appears in the sequencing data of a study of T cells in Graves' hyperthyroidism and ophthalmopathy. Turning to the study itself: Peripheral blood sampling occurred at initial diagnosis, before any treatment.

J gave up 5 bases and V 3 bases, and 1 base lay outside the gene matches. Germline lookup yields CDR1 MNHEY and CDR2 SMNVEV (reference sequence). This CDR3 region has 13 residues. This clonotype was picked up many times. Its antigen is not identified. TCR beta CDR3 regions were amplified from RNA. With the HTBI primer set, the TCR CDR3 went through a first round of RT-PCR. TCRdb reanalysed the multiplex PCR reads using MiXCR and keeps one entry per CDR3 protein. The table includes 550,000 to 850,000 distinct CDR3 sequences, around 20% detected once. Study-level results: Ophthalmopathy and stable hyperthyroidism were told apart by a 13 V-J model.

This TCR was recovered from a woman in her forties or fifties with Graves' hyperthyroidism that later progressed to Graves' ophthalmopathy. Sequences were obtained from blood. The rearrangement joins TRBV27 to TRBJ2-7; TRBD1 matches 10 bases. The CDR3 region is CASSLTGGHEQYF. The CDR3 region has the DNA TGTGCCAGCAGTTTGACAGGGGGCCACGAGCAGTACTTC.